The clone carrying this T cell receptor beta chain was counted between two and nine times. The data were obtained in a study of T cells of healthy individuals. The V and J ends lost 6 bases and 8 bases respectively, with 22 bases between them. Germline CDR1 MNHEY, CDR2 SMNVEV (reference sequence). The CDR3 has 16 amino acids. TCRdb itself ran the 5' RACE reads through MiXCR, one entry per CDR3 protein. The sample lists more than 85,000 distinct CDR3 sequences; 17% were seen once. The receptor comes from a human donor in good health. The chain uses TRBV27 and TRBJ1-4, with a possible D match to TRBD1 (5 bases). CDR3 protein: CASRPVWAAGGEKLFF. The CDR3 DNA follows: TGTGCCAGCAGGCCAGTTTGGGCAGCCGGGGGGGAAAAACTGTTTTTT.